These T cell receptor beta chains were read from a single sample in a study of human T cells and chemical hapten exposure. TCRdb reprocessed the RACE reads with MiXCR, giving one entry per CDR3 protein. The table records some 83,000 distinct CDR3 sequences, around 10% of them present only once. The sample consisted of whole blood, taken in connection with sensitization to the hapten diphenylcyclopropenone (DPC). All receptors come from a woman between 50 and 59 years old with alopecia areata. Some clones in this sample may be carry-over from other donors' samples. Both conserved end residues are part of each CDR3. Each record gives: clone size, V gene, J gene, D gene, CDR3 DNA, CDR3 protein. The D gene is left open where the match is weak. Some rows have no size entry. The others give once, few or many, or a class for an expanded clone.

many	TRBV11-2	TRBJ2-4	-	TGTGCCAGCAGCTTACGAATCGCGGGGTCAGGGAATTTCGGCATTCAGTACTTC	CASSLRIAGSGNFGIQYF
many	TRBV20-1	TRBJ2-1	TRBD1	TGCAGTGCTAGGGGACAGGGTAGAGGGGTGTTCTTC	CSARGQGRGVFF
few	TRBV7-3	TRBJ2-2	-	TGTGCCAGCAGCTTTAACGGGGTGAACACCGGGGAGCTGTTTTTT	CASSFNGVNTGELFF
many	TRBV29-1	TRBJ2-7	-	TGCAGCGGCAAACACTCCTACGAGCAGTACTTC	CSGKHSYEQYF
-	TRBV7-3	TRBJ2-2	-	TGTGCCAGCAGCTTACTAGGGATAGGAACCACCGGGGAGCTGTTTTTT	CASSLLGIGTTGELFF
few	TRBV20-1	TRBJ2-4	-	TGCAGTGCTAGGGGACCGCCTCCGGGGGCCAAAAACATTCAGTACTTC	CSARGPPPGAKNIQYF
many	TRBV11-1	TRBJ2-7	TRBD2	TGTGCCAGCAGCAAGGGACTAGCGGGAGACGAGCAGTACTTC	CASSKGLAGDEQYF
few	TRBV6-2/TRBV6-3	TRBJ1-5	-	TGTGCCAGCAGCGAAAACAGGGTTGGTAATCAGCCCCAGCATTTT	CASSENRVGNQPQHF
few	TRBV5-5	TRBJ2-3	TRBD2	TGTGCCAGCAGCTTGGTTAGCGGGAGAGCCACAGATACGCAGTATTTT	CASSLVSGRATDTQYF
many	TRBV7-9	TRBJ2-2	-	TGTGCCAGCAGCTTAGTCGGCCTTAACACCGGGGAGCTGTTTTTT	CASSLVGLNTGELFF
many	TRBV6-4	TRBJ2-3	TRBD2	TGTGCCAGCAGCCCGAATGTGGCGGGAGGGCCAGATACGCAGTATTTT	CASSPNVAGGPDTQYF
few	TRBV10-2	TRBJ1-1	TRBD1	TGCGCCAGCAGCATGACGGGACAGGGGCATACTGAAGCTTTCTTT	CASSMTGQGHTEAFF
many	TRBV3-1	TRBJ1-6	-	TGTGCCAGCAGCCGGGTAGCCAATTCACCCCTCCACTTT	CASSRVANSPLHF
-	TRBV20-1	TRBJ1-1	-	TGCAGTGCTAGAGATTGGGGTGGACAAGCGAACACTGAAGCTTTCTTT	CSARDWGGQANTEAFF
many	TRBV21-1	TRBJ1-3	-	TGTGCCAGCAGCAAAAAGCGGACAGGGAAAGTCTCTGGAAACACCATATATTTT	CASSKKRTGKVSGNTIYF
-	TRBV28	TRBJ2-3	-	TGTGCCAGCAAGACGGCCCCTCGCACAGATACGCAGTATTTT	CASKTAPRTDTQYF
many	TRBV21-1	TRBJ1-2	-	TGTGCCAGCAGCAGACCGGACAACCACGTCTATGGCTACACCTTC	CASSRPDNHVYGYTF
many	TRBV21-1	TRBJ2-7	-	TGTGCCAGCAGCAGAGGAGACGACTGCCACTTC	CASSRGDDCHF
few	TRBV28	TRBJ2-5	TRBD1	TGTGCCAGCAGCCGAGGGGGCTTGGAGACCCAGTACTTC	CASSRGGLETQYF
-	TRBV20-1	TRBJ2-7	-	TGCAGTGCTTTCCGTACAGGGTCCTACGAGCAGTACTTC	CSAFRTGSYEQYF
many	TRBV7-9	TRBJ2-7	TRBD2	TGTGCCAGCAGTCGGACTAGCGCGCCCTACGAGCAGTACTTC	CASSRTSAPYEQYF
-	TRBV12-3/TRBV12-4	TRBJ1-5	-	TGTGCCAGCAGTTTGCGCGGAAATAGCAATCAGCCCCAGCATTTT	CASSLRGNSNQPQHF
many	TRBV7-9	TRBJ2-1	TRBD2	TGTGCCAGCAGCTACGGACTAGCGGGGCCGGCGAGCTCCTACAATGAGCAGTTCTTC	CASSYGLAGPASSYNEQFF
many	TRBV9	TRBJ2-7	TRBD2	TGTGCCAGCAGCCCCGGGACTAGCGGAGGCTACGAGCAGTACTTC	CASSPGTSGGYEQYF
many	TRBV29-1	TRBJ1-1	-	TGCAGCTACAGGACGAACACTGAAGCTTTCTTT	CSYRTNTEAFF
many	TRBV9	TRBJ2-7	TRBD2	TGTGCCAGCAGCCATGATAGCGGGGGTGGCGTCGAGCAGTACTTC	CASSHDSGGGVEQYF
-	TRBV10-2	TRBJ2-3	TRBD2	TGCGCCAGCACCGCCCGACTAGCGGGAACAAGCACAGATACGCAGTATTTT	CASTARLAGTSTDTQYF
few	TRBV3-1	TRBJ1-1	-	TGTGCCAGCAGCCACCCTGCGGCCGAAGCTTTCTTT	CASSHPAAEAFF
few	TRBV28	TRBJ2-3	-	TGTGCCCCCCCCTGCTGGAACGGGGATACGCAGTATTTT	CAPPCWNGDTQYF
-	TRBV7-9	TRBJ2-3	TRBD2	TGTGCCAGCAGCTTAACCGGACTAGCATCAGATACGCAGTATTTT	CASSLTGLASDTQYF
many	TRBV7-3	TRBJ1-3	-	TGTGCCAGCAGCCTGCTGACCGGCTCTGGAAACACCATATATTTT	CASSLLTGSGNTIYF
-	TRBV5-4	TRBJ2-2	-	TGTGCCAGCAGGGGGGCCGGGAACACCGGGGAGCTGTTTTTT	CASRGAGNTGELFF
few	TRBV12-3/TRBV12-4	TRBJ2-3	TRBD2	TGTGCCAGCAGTCACGGGACTAGCGGGACGACAGATACGCAGTATTTT	CASSHGTSGTTDTQYF
many	TRBV10-3	TRBJ2-3	TRBD2	TGTGCCATCGGGACTAGCGGCACAGATACGCAGTATTTT	CAIGTSGTDTQYF
few	TRBV6-2/TRBV6-3	TRBJ1-5	-	TGTGCCAGCAAGCTCTCGGGGAGGGGGGGCGATCAGCCCCAGCATTTT	CASKLSGRGGDQPQHF
-	TRBV18	TRBJ1-1	-	TGTGCCACCACTCTTCAGGGAGGAAACACTGAAGCTTTCTTT	CATTLQGGNTEAFF
-	TRBV28	TRBJ2-1	-	TGTGCCAGCAGTTTGGGGGGGCGCGACTATGAGCAGTTCTTC	CASSLGGRDYEQFF
many	TRBV6-2/TRBV6-3	TRBJ2-3	-	TGTGCCAGCAGCCTGGGACAAGCCACAGATACGCAGTATTTT	CASSLGQATDTQYF
-	TRBV9	TRBJ1-4	TRBD1	TGTGCCAGCAGCGTAGCCAGGGGGCGAGAAAAACTGTTTTTT	CASSVARGREKLFF
few	TRBV18	TRBJ1-4	-	TGTGCCAGCTCATTAAGGGCGGCCGCCGATGAAAAACTGTTTTTT	CASSLRAAADEKLFF
many	TRBV28	TRBJ1-1	TRBD1	TGTGCCAGCAACCCTTCGACAGGGAGAGGCACTGAAGCTTTCTTT	CASNPSTGRGTEAFF
many	TRBV18	TRBJ2-7	TRBD1	TGTGCCAGCTCACCGGGACAGGGGATCTACTCCTACGAGCAGTACTTC	CASSPGQGIYSYEQYF
many	TRBV7-8	TRBJ1-5	-	TGTGCCAGCAGCTTAGTTCGGGGGCAGCCCCAGCATTTT	CASSLVRGQPQHF
few	TRBV2	TRBJ2-1	-	TGTGCCAGCAAATACAATGAGCAGTTCTTC	CASKYNEQFF
many	TRBV29-1	TRBJ1-1	TRBD1	TGCAGCGTTCGGACAGGGGGCGCCGGCACTGAAGCTTTCTTT	CSVRTGGAGTEAFF
few	TRBV7-9	TRBJ1-5	-	TGTGCCAGCAGCTTAGATGGACAGAACAATCAGCCCCAGCATTTT	CASSLDGQNNQPQHF
few	TRBV10-3	TRBJ1-5	-	TGTGCCATCAGTGGGGCAGAAAGGGGCAATCAGCCCCAGCATTTT	CAISGAERGNQPQHF
many	TRBV7-2	TRBJ1-5	TRBD1	TGTGCCAGCAGAGGACAGGGCAATCAGCCCCAGCATTTT	CASRGQGNQPQHF
few	TRBV14	TRBJ2-5	-	TGTGCCAGCAGCTTTGACGCCCGCGGGGACCAGTACTTC	CASSFDARGDQYF
many	TRBV28	TRBJ1-2	-	TGTGCCAGTAATAAGGTCTATGGCTACACCTTC	CASNKVYGYTF